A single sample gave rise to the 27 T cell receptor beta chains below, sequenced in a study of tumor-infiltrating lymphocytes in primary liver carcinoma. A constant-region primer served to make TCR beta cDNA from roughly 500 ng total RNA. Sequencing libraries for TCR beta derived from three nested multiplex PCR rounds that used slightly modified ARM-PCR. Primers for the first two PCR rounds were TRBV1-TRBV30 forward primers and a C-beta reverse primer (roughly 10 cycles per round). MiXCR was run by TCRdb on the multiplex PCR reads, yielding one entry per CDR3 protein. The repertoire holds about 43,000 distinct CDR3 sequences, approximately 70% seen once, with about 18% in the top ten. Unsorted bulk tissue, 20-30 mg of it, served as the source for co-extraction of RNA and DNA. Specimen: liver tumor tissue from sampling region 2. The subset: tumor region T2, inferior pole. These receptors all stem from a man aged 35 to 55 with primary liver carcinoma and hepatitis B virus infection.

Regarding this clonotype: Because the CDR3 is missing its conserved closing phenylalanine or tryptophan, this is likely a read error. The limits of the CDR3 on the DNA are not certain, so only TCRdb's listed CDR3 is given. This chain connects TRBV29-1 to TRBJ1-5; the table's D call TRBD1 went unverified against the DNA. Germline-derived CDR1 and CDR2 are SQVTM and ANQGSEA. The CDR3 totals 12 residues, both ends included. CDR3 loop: CSGEQANQPHHC.

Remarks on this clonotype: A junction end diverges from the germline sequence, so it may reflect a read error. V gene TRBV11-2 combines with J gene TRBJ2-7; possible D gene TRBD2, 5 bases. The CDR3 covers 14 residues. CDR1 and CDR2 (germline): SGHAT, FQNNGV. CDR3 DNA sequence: TGTGTCAGCAGCTCTATCGGGAACTCCTACGAGCAGTACTTC. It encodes CVSSSIGNSYEQYF.

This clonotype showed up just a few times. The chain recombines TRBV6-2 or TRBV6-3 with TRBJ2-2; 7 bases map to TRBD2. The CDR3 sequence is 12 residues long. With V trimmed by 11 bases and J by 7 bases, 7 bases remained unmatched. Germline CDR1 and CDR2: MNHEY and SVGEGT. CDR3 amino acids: CAGYREVGELFF. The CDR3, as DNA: TGTGCCGGCTACCGGGAGGTCGGGGAGCTGTTTTTT.

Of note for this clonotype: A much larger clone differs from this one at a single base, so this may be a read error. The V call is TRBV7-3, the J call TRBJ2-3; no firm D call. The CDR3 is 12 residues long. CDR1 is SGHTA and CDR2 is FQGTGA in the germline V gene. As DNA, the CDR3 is TGTGCCAACAGCTTTGGGACAGATACGCAGTATTTT. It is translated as CANSFGTDTQYF.

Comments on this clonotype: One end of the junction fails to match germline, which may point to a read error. CDR3 nucleotide sequence: TGTGCCAGCAGTAGACACAGGAGTAGCCATCAGCCCCAGCATTTT. Amino acid sequence: CASSRHRSSHQPQHF. This chain connects TRBV28 to TRBJ1-5, with D possibly being TRBD1 (5 bases). Germline V gene lookup returns CDR1 MDHEN and CDR2 SYDVKM. The CDR3 totals 15 residues. Full variable domain (missing parts from reference TRBV28 and TRBJ1-5): DVKVTQSSRYLVKRTGEKVFLECVQDMDHENMFWYRQDPGLGLRLIYFSYDVKMKEKGDIPEGYSVSREKKERFSLILESASTNQTSMYLCASSRHRSSHQPQHFGDGTRLSIL.

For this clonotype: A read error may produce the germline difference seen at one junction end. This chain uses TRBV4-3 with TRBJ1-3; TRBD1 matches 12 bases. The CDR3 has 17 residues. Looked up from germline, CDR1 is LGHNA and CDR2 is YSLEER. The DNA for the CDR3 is TGCGTCAGCAACCAAGCACCGGGACAGGGGGCAGGAAACACCATATATTTT. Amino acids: CVSNQAPGQGAGNTIYF.

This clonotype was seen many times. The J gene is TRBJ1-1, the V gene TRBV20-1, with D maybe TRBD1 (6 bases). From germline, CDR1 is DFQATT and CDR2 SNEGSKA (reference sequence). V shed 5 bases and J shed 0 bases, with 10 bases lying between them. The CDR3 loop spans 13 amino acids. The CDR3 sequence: CSASGQMNTEAFF. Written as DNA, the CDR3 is TGCAGTGCTTCAGGACAGATGAACACTGAAGCTTTCTTT.

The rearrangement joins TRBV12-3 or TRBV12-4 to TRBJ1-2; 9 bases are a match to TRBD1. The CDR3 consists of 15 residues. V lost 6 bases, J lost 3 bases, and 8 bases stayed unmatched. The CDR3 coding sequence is TGTGCCAGCAGACCCGGACAGGGGATTGACTATGGCTACACCTTC. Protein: CASRPGQGIDYGYTF.

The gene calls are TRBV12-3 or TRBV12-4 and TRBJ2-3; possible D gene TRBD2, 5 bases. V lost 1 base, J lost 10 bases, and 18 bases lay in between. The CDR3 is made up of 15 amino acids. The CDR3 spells CASSLDSGCGRAQYF. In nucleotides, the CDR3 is TGTGCCAGCAGTTTAGATTCAGGCTGCGGGCGTGCGCAGTATTTT.

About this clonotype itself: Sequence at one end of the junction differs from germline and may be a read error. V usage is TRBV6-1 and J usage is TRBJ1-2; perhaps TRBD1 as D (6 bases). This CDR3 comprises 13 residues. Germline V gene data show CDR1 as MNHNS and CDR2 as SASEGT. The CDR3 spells CTSSPQGTGGYTF. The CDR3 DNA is TGTACCAGCAGTCCCCAGGGGACGGGTGGCTACACCTTC.

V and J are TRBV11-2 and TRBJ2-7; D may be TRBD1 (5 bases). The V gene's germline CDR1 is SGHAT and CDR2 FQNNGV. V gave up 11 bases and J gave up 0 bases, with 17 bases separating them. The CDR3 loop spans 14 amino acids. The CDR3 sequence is CADNSNRNSYEQYF. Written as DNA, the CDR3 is TGTGCCGACAACTCTAACAGGAACTCCTACGAGCAGTACTTC.

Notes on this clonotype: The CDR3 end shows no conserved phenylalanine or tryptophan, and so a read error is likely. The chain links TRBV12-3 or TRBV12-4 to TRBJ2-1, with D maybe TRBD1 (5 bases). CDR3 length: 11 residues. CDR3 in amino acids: CPSSRGNEQFL. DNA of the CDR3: TGTCCCAGCAGTAGGGGCAATGAGCAGTTCCTC.

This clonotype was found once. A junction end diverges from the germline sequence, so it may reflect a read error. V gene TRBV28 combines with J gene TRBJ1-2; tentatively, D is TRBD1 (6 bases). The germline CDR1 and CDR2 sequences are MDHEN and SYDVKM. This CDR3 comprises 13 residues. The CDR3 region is CASSLGGAYDYTF. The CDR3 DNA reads TGTGCCAGTAGTTTGGGGGGGGCTTATGACTACACCTTC.

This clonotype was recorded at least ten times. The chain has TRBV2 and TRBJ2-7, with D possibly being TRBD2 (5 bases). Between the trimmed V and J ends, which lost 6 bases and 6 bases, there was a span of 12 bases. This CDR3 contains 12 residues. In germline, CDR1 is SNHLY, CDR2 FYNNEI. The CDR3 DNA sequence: TGTGCCAGCAGCCTCGGGGTGGCCGAGCAGTACTTC. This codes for CASSLGVAEQYF.

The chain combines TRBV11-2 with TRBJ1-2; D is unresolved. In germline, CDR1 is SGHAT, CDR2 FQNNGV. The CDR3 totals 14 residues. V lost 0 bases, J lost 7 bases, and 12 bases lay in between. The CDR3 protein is CASSLDPWIAGYTF. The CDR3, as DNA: TGTGCCAGCAGCTTAGATCCGTGGATCGCTGGCTACACCTTC.

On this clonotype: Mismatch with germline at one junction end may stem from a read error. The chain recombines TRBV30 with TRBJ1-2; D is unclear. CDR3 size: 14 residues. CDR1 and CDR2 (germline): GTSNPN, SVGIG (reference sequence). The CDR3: CAWSVGRSNYDYTF. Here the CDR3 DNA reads TGTGCCTGGAGTGTCGGCAGGTCTAACTATGACTACACCTTC.

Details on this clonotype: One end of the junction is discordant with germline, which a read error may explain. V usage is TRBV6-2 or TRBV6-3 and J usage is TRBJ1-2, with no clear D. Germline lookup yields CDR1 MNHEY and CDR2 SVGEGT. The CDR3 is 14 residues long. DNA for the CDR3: TGTGCCAGCAGCTCCGGATCAATGAGCTATGGCTACACTTTC. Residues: CASSSGSMSYGYTF.

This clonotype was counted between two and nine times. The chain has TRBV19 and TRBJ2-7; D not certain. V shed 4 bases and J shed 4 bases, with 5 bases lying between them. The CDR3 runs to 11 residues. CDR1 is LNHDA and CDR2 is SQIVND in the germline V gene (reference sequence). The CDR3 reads CASSSLYEQYF. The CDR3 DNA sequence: TGTGCCAGTAGTAGTTTGTACGAGCAGTACTTC.

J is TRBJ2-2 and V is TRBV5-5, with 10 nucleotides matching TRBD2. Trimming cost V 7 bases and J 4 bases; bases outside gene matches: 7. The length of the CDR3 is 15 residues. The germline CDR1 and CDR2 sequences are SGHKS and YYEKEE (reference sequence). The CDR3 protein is CASGGTSVSTGELFF. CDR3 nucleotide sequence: TGTGCCAGCGGTGGGACTAGCGTCTCCACCGGGGAGCTGTTTTTT.

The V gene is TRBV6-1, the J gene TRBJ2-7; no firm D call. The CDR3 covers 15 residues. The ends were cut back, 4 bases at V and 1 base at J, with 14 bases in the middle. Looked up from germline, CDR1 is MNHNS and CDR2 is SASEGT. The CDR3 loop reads CASSVSASGSYEQYF. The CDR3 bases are TGTGCCAGCAGTGTCTCGGCTAGTGGATCCTACGAGCAGTACTTC.

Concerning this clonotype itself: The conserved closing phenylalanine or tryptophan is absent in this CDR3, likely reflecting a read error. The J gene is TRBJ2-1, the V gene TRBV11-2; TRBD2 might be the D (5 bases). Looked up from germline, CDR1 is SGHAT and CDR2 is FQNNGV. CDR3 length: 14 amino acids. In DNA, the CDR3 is TGTGCTAGCAGCTTGTCGGGGTTCGACAATGAGCAGTTCTCA. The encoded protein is CASSLSGFDNEQFS.

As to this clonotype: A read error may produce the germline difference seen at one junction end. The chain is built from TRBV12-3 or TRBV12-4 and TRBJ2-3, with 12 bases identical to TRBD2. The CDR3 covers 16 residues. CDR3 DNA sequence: TGTGCCAACAGTTCGAGGACTAGCGGGGTCACAGACACGCAGTATTTT. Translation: CANSSRTSGVTDTQYF.

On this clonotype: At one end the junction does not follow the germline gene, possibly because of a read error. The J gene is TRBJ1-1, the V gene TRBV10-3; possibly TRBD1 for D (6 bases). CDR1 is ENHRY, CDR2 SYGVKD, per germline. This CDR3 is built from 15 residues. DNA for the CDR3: TGTGCCATCAGCGGCCGGCTTGGAGGGGACACTGGAGCTTTCTTT. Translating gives CAISGRLGGDTGAFF.

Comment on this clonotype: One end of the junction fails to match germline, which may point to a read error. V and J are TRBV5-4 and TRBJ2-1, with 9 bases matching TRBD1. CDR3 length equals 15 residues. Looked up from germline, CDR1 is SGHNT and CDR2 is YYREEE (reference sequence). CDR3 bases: TGTGCCAGCAGCTTGGTACAGGGGGCCGCCAATGAGCAGTTATTC. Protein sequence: CASSLVQGAANEQLF.

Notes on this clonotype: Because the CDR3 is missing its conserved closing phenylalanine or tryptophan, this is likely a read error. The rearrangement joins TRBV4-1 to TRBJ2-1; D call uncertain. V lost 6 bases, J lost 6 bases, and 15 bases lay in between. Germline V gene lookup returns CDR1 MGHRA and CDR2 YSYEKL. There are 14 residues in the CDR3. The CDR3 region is CASSHKSQSNEQFI. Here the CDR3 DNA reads TGCGCCAGCAGTCATAAGTCCCAGAGCAATGAGCAGTTCATC.

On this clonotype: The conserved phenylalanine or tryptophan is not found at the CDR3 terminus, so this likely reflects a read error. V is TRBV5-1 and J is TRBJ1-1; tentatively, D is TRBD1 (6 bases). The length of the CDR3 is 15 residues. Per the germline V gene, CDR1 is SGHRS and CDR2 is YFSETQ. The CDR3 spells CASSLGQAMNTEAFS. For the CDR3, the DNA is TGCGCCAGCAGCTTGGGACAGGCTATGAACACTGAGGCTTTCTCT.

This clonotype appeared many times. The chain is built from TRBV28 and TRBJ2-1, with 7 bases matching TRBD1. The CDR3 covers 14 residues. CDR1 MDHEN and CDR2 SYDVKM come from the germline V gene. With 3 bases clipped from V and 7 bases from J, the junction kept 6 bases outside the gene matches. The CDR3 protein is CASSFSGQWNEQFF. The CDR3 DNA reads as TGTGCCAGCAGTTTCTCGGGACAGTGGAATGAGCAGTTCTTC.